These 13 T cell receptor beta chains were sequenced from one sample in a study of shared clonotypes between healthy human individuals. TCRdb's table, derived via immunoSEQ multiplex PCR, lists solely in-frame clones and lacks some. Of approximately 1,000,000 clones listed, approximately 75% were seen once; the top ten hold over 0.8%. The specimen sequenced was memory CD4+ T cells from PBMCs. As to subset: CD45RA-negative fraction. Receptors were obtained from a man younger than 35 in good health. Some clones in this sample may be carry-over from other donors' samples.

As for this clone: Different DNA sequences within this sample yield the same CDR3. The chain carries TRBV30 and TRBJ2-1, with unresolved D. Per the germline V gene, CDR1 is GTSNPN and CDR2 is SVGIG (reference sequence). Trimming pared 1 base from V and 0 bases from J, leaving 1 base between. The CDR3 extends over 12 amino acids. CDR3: CAWSGSYNEQFF. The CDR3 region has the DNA TGTGCCTGGAGTGGCTCCTACAATGAGCAGTTCTTC.

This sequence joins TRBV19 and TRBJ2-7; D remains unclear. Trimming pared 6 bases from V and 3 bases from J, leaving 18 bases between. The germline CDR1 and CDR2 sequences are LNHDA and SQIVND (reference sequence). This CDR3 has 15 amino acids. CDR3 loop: CASSSSSLGYYEQYF. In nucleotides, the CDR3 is TGTGCCAGTAGCTCGTCCTCGCTCGGCTACTACGAGCAGTACTTC.

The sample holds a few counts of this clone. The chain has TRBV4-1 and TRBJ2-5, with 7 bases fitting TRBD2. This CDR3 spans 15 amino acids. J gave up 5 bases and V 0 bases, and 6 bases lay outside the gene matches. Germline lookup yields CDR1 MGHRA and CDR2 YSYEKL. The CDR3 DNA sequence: TGCGCCAGCAGCCAAGATGGGGGGGATGGGGAGACCCAGTACTTC. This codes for CASSQDGGDGETQYF.

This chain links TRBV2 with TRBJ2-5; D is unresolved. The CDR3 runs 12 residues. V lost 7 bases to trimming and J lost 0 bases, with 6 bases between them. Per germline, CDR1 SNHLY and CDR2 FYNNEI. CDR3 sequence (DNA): TGTGCCAGCACCCTGTACCAAGAGACCCAGTACTTC. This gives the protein CASTLYQETQYF.

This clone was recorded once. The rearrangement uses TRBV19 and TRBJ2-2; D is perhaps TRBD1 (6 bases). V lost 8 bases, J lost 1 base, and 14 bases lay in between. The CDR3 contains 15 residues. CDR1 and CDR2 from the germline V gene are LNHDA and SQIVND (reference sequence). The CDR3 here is CASSGVRGNTGELFF. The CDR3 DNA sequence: TGTGCCAGTTCAGGGGTAAGGGGGAACACCGGGGAGCTGTTTTTT.

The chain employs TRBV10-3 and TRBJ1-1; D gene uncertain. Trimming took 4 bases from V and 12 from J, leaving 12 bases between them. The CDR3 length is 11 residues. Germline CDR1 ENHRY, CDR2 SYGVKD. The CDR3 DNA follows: TGTGCCATCAGTGTGGCAGGCGAGACTTTCTTT. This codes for CAISVAGETFF.

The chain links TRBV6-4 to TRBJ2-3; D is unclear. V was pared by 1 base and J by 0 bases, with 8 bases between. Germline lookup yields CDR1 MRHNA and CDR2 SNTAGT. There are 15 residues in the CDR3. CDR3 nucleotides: TGTGCCAGCAGTGACTGGGTCACTAGCACAGATACGCAGTATTTT. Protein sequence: CASSDWVTSTDTQYF.

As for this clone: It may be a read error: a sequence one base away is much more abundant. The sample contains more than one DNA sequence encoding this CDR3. CDR3 residues: CASSLQGTEAFF. In nucleotides, the CDR3 is TGTGCCAGCAGTTTGCAGGGCACCGAAGCCTTCTTT. The genes are TRBV2 and TRBJ1-1; tentative D call: TRBD1 (5 bases). This CDR3 has 12 residues. Looked up from germline, CDR1 is SNHLY and CDR2 is FYNNEI.

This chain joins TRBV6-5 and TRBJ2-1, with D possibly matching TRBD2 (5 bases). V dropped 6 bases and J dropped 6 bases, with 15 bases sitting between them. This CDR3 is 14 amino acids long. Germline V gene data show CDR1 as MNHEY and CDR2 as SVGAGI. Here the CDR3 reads CASRRASPLNEQFF. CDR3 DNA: TGTGCCAGCAGAAGGGCTAGCCCACTCAATGAGCAGTTCTTC.

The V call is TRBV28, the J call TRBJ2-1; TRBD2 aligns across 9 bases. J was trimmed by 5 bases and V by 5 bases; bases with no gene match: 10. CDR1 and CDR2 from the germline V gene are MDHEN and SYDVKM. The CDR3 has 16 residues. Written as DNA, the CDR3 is TGTGCCAGCAGTCCCCTTTGGGCGGGAGGGAACAATGAGCAGTTCTTC. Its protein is CASSPLWAGGNNEQFF. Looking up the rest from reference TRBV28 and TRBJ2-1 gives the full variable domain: DVKVTQSSRYLVKRTGEKVFLECVQDMDHENMFWYRQDPGLGLRLIYFSYDVKMKEKGDIPEGYSVSREKKERFSLILESASTNQTSMYLCASSPLWAGGNNEQFFGPGTRLTVL.

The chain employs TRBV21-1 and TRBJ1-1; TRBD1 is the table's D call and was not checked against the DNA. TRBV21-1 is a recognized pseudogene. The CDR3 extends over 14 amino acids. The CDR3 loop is CASSKGQGRTEAFF. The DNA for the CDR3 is TGTGCCAGCAGCAAAGGACAGGGTAGGACTGAAGCTTTCTTT.

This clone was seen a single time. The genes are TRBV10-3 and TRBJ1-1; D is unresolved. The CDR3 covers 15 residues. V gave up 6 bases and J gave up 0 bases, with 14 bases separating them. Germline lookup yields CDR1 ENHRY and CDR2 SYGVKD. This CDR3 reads CAISSTPTVNTEAFF. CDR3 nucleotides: TGTGCCATCAGCTCGACCCCTACAGTGAACACTGAAGCTTTCTTT.

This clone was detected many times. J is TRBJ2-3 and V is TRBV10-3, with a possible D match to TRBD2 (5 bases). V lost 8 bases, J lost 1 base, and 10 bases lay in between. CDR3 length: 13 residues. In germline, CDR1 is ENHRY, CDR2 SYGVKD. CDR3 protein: CAISNGGTDTQYF. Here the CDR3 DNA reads TGTGCCATCTCCAACGGGGGCACAGATACGCAGTATTTT.